This TCR beta chain was sequenced in a study of high-grade serous ovarian cancer treatment subgroups. Study-level results: Repertoire analysis covered CDR3 alone, not CDR1 or CDR2. TCR clonal relatedness correlated positively with neoantigen level. Different patients shared almost no repertoire; same-patient tumors shared roughly 0.11 to 0.8. Bulk tumor TCR sequencing gave no spatial information.

Using immunoSEQ multiplex PCR, the repertoire was profiled, and TCRdb retains in-frame clones only, with some absent. The repertoire has around 9,300 clones, about 78% of them found once; the top ten carry 5% to 7%. The tumor samples were collected prior to definitive surgery or chemotherapy. Concerning this clone: The antigen is not known.

Germline V CDR1 and CDR2: LNHNV, YYDKDF (reference sequence). Trimming pared 3 bases from V and 7 bases from J, leaving 7 bases between. The CDR3 runs 13 residues. The origin of this receptor is a human donor with high-grade serous ovarian cancer. The V call is TRBV15, the J call TRBJ1-6; D remains unclear. Input material: tumor tissue. The CDR3 region is CATSSQSNSPLHF. Written as DNA, the CDR3 is TGTGCCACCAGCAGTCAGAGCAATTCACCCCTCCACTTT. Combining the CDR3 with reference TRBV15 and TRBJ1-6 gives the whole variable domain DAMVIQNPRYQVTQFGKPVTLSCSQTLNHNVMYWYQQKSSQAPKLLFHYYDKDFNNEADTPDNFQSRRPNTSFCFLDIRSPGLGDTAMYLCATSSQSNSPLHFGNGTRLTVT.